One T cell receptor (beta chain) is described in this entry. The antigen it binds to is not known. No much larger clone is present one base from it, and per-base qualities are unavailable. The library was obtained by RT-PCR. The instrument was an Illumina HiSeq 2500. The public reads were run again by TCRdb, first through fastp at Q25 and then through MiXCR, and only productive beta chains were kept. When rows share a CDR3 protein, they turn into one entry using the most common DNA and genes. Here the sample has 650,000 or so distinct CDR3 sequences; 14% occur a single time. The ten biggest clones cover roughly 7.2% of the sample. The germline V gene specifies LGHNA as CDR1 and YSLEER as CDR2. From cysteine to phenylalanine, the CDR3 is 17 amino acids long. The entry retains the CDR3 DNA only, 51 bases that are in frame from base 1. V is pared back by 2 bases and J by 0 bases, with 15 bases lying between the germline termini.

This sample is part of a study of response to subunit inactivated influenza vaccine (dated by TCRdb to between 2018 and 2020). In the study overall: Deep quantitative T cell receptor repertoire profiling was used in the study to track responses to a trivalent subunit inactivated influenza vaccine. The full study reports these points: According to the authors, only a limited number of new T cells may be recruited by each seasonal influenza vaccination.

Here the sequenced sample was PBMCs from blood, taken 14 to 15 days before vaccination. Recombination linked TRBV4-3 to TRBJ2-3; a tentative D call is TRBD2 (6 bases match). This sequence originates from a man aged 45-65 years who received an inactivated influenza vaccine. Donor details come from another sample of the same person, matched by shared clones. CDR3 region: CASSQLAGPSSTDTQYF. The DNA sequence follows: TGCGCCAGCAGCCAATTGGCGGGGCCTTCTAGCACAGATACGCAGTATTTT.